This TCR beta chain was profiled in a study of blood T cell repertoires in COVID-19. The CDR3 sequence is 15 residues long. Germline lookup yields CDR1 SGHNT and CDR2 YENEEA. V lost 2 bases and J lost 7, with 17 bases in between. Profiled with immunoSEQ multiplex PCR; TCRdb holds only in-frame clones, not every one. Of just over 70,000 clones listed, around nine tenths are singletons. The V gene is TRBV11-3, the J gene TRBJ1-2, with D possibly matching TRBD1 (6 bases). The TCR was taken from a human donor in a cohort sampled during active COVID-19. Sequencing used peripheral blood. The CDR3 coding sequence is TGTGCCAGCAGCTTAAGTACAGCCACCAGGGGTGGCTACACCTTC. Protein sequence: CASSLSTATRGGYTF.